Listed below are T cell receptor beta chains from one sample, sequenced in a study of T cell responses to AZD1222 COVID-19 vaccine. Sequencing was performed with immunoSEQ multiplex PCR; in TCRdb, only in-frame clones are kept and a portion is missing. This sample has 120,000 to 150,000 clones, with around 90% found just once. The sample in question was peripheral blood, obtained 28 days after the second AZD1222 dose. The source of these receptors is an adult who received the AZD1222 COVID-19 vaccine. Both conserved end residues are part of each CDR3. A D gene is named only where the DNA matches it firmly. Clone sizes are given selectively: once, few, many, or a class where the clone is expanded.

d_call j_call v_call clone_size cdr3_nt cdr3_aa
- TRBJ1-4 TRBV6-5 - TGTGCCAGCAGTCCTCACGCAGGTTCAGATGAAAAACTGTTTTTT CASSPHAGSDEKLFF
- TRBJ1-2 TRBV28 - TGTGCCAGCAGTTCTCGGGGAGGGTATGGCTACACCTTC CASSSRGGYGYTF
- TRBJ1-6 TRBV9 - TGTGCCAGCAGCCCGTTGGGGGGGAATTCACCCCTCCACTTT CASSPLGGNSPLHF
- TRBJ1-4 TRBV7-2 once TGTGCCAGCAGCCGGACCAATGAAAAACTGTTTTTT CASSRTNEKLFF
- TRBJ1-2 TRBV7-9 - TGTGCCAGCAGCTTAGGCCGGCGACAGCCCAGCGGGTATGGCTACACCTTC CASSLGRRQPSGYGYTF
- TRBJ2-1 TRBV30 - TGTGCCTGGAGCCTGTCCCTCACAGCAGGGCCGAGCTCCTACAATGAGCAGTTCTTC CAWSLSLTAGPSSYNEQFF
TRBD1 TRBJ1-2 TRBV19 once TGTGCCAGTAGTACCGGACAGGGACCAAACTATGGCTACACCTTC CASSTGQGPNYGYTF
- TRBJ2-6 TRBV19 - TGTGCCAGTGCAATGGGGCCCTCTGGGGCCAACGTCCTGACTTTC CASAMGPSGANVLTF
- TRBJ1-2 TRBV3-1/TRBV3-2 - TGTGCCAGCAGCCAAGCCTCACGGACAGCATATGGCTACACCTTC CASSQASRTAYGYTF
TRBD1 TRBJ1-2 TRBV11-2 - TGTGCCAGCAGCTTAGATAGGCAGGGGGATGGCTACACCTTC CASSLDRQGDGYTF
TRBD1 TRBJ2-7 TRBV6-5 - TGTGCCAGCAGTCGGACAGGGGAATACGAGCAGTACTTC CASSRTGEYEQYF
- TRBJ1-3 TRBV28 - TGTGCCAGCAGTCCCGTGATCTCTGGAAACACCATATATTTT CASSPVISGNTIYF
TRBD1 TRBJ1-2 TRBV9 - TGTGCCAGCACGACAGGGGGAAGCGGCTACACCTTC CASTTGGSGYTF
- TRBJ1-1 TRBV4-2 - TGTGCCAGCAGCCTCCGTCGGGGGCATAGTAAGACTGAAGCTTTCTTT CASSLRRGHSKTEAFF
- TRBJ1-2 TRBV6-5 - TGTGCCAGCAGTTACGGGGGCGTCGACTATGGCTACACCTTC CASSYGGVDYGYTF
TRBD1 TRBJ2-7 TRBV7-9 - TGTGCCAGCAGCGGCTGGGACAGGGGGCCCTACGAGCAGTACTTC CASSGWDRGPYEQYF
TRBD1 TRBJ1-2 TRBV6-2/TRBV6-3 - TGTGCCAGCAGTCCGGGGGACAGGGATTCTGGTGGCTACACCTTC CASSPGDRDSGGYTF
TRBD1 TRBJ2-2 TRBV14 - TGTGCCAGCAGCCAAGGGGGGACAGGGGTACGGACCGGGGAGCTGTTTTTT CASSQGGTGVRTGELFF